This TCR beta chain derives from a study of blood T cells in healthy people across ages. Primed by a sample-barcoded 5' primer and a J-beta primer mix, a second PCR proceeded for 7 to 11 cycles. Through a template-switch adaptor with 12 random nucleotides, each cDNA molecule received a tag. Per-sample output comprised a minimum of 2.5 million paired-end reads containing CDR3. TCRdb re-called the 5' RACE reads with MiXCR, one entry per CDR3 protein. This sample has under 850,000 distinct CDR3 sequences, with around 36% found just once. Comments on this clonotype: Its antigen is undetermined.

General study results and limits: Among long-lived donors, naive CD4+ cells were more numerous and diversity higher than in aged donors. The CMV status of each donor remained undetermined, and this could have confounded shifts in expanded clonotypes.

The CDR3 is made up of 16 amino acids. V lost 6 bases and J lost 4; bases outside the gene matches: 9. The germline gives CDR1 MNHEY, CDR2 SMNVEV (reference sequence). The J gene is TRBJ2-3, the V gene TRBV27, with 11 bases aligning to TRBD2. Sample: blood. This TCR was sampled from a man aged 18 to 29 in good health. The CDR3 nucleotides are TGTGCCAGCAGGGGGACACTAGCGGGAGTGGCAGATACGCAGTATTTT. Encoded protein: CASRGTLAGVADTQYF.